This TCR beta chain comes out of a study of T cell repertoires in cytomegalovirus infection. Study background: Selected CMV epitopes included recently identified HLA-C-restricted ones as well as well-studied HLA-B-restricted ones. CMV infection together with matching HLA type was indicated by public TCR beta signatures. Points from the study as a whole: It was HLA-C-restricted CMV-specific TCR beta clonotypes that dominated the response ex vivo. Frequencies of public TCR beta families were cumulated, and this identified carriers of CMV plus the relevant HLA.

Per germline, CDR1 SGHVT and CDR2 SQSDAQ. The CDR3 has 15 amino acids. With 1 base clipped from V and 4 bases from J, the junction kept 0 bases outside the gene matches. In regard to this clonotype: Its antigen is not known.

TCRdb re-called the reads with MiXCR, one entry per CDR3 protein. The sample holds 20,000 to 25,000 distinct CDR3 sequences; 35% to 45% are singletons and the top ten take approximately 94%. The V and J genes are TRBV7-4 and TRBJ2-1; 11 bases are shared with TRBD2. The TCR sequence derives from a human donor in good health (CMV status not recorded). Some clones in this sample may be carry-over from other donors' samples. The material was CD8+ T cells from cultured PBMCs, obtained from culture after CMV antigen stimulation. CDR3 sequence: CASSLGTSGYNEQFF. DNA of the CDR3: TGTGCCAGCAGCTTAGGGACTAGCGGGTACAATGAGCAGTTCTTC.